This TCR beta chain was sequenced in a study of shared clonotypes between healthy human individuals. The protocol was immunoSEQ multiplex PCR, while the TCRdb copy is restricted to in-frame clones and leaves out a portion. This table has hundreds of thousands of clones, approximately 96% appearing once. The V gene lost 3 bases and the J gene lost 3 bases, with 11 bases spanning the gap. This CDR3 has 15 amino acids. Germline V CDR1 and CDR2: MNHNY, SVGAGI (reference sequence). Selected positively for CCR7 and CD45RO-negative, naive CD8 cells excluded terminally differentiated effector memory CD45RA+ cells.

The V and J genes are TRBV6-6 and TRBJ1-4; D gene ambiguous. Input material: naive CD8+ T cells sorted from blood. The clonotype was recovered from a woman in her twenties or thirties in good health. The CDR3 coding sequence is TGTGCCAGCAGTTATGTGCTGGGAGCTAATGAAAAACTGTTTTTT. Its protein product is CASSYVLGANEKLFF.